These 8 T cell receptor beta chains share one sample of origin, sequenced in a study of T cell responses to AZD1222 COVID-19 vaccine. Sequencing was performed with immunoSEQ multiplex PCR; in TCRdb, only in-frame clones are kept and a portion is missing. The sample includes approximately 110,000 clones, 70% to 90% of them seen just once. The starting material was peripheral blood, obtained 28 days after the second AZD1222 dose. The receptors here all came from an adult who received the AZD1222 COVID-19 vaccine.

The genes are TRBV27 and TRBJ2-1; D remains ambiguous. Germline lookup yields CDR1 MNHEY and CDR2 SMNVEV (reference sequence). The V gene lost 8 bases and the J gene lost 0 bases, with 14 bases spanning the gap. There are 15 residues in the CDR3. This chain's CDR3 is CASGLTPSSYNEQFF. CDR3 in DNA: TGTGCCAGCGGGTTGACCCCGAGCTCCTACAATGAGCAGTTCTTC.

This clone was observed once. J is TRBJ2-1 and V is TRBV9; possible D gene TRBD1, 5 bases. With 1 base removed from V and 0 bases from J, the gap between germline ends came to 14 bases. The CDR3 runs to 17 residues. Germline V gene data show CDR1 as SGDLS and CDR2 as YYNGEE. The CDR3 region has the DNA TGTGCCAGCAGCGTATTCACAGGTGTAAGCTCCTACAATGAGCAGTTCTTC. This sequence encodes CASSVFTGVSSYNEQFF.

This rearrangement joins TRBV10-3 to TRBJ1-1, with D perhaps TRBD1 (5 bases). This CDR3 is built from 11 residues. CDR1 is ENHRY, CDR2 SYGVKD, per germline. Trimming stripped 4 bases from V and 8 bases from J, with 8 bases between. The CDR3 nucleotides read TGTGCCATCAGTGGGGGCAACGAAGCTTTCTTT. Residues: CAISGGNEAFF.

The chain is built from TRBV7-3 and TRBJ2-5; either TRBD1 or TRBD2 may supply D (5 bases each). In germline, CDR1 is SGHTA, CDR2 FQGTGA. The CDR3 extends over 15 amino acids. V lost 6 bases and J lost 1, with 15 bases in between. CDR3 in DNA: TGTGCCAGCAGTCAAAAATGGGGGAGCCAAGAGACCCAGTACTTC. It translates to CASSQKWGSQETQYF.

V is TRBV7-6 and J is TRBJ2-5; the D is unclear. There are 11 residues in the CDR3. Germline V gene data show CDR1 as SGHVS and CDR2 as FNYEAQ. Trimming took off 0 bases at V and 5 bases at J, with 1 base between the two ends. The CDR3 loop is CASSLAETQYF. The CDR3 DNA reads TGTGCCAGCAGCTTAGCTGAGACCCAGTACTTC.

CDR3 sequence reads: CASSPSRTSVTDTQYF. CDR3 nucleotides: TGTGCCAGCAGCCCCTCCCGGACTAGCGTCACAGATACGCAGTATTTT. The rearrangement joins TRBV27 to TRBJ2-3; 9 nucleotides line up with TRBD2. Germline values: CDR1 MNHEY, CDR2 SMNVEV (reference sequence). J was trimmed by 2 bases and V by 6 bases; bases with no gene match: 9. This CDR3 comprises 16 residues.

This clone was counted only a few times. The J gene is TRBJ1-5, the V gene TRBV7-9, with D unresolved. V shed 2 bases and J shed 4 bases, with 12 bases lying between them. Germline CDR1 SEHNR, CDR2 FQNEAQ (reference sequence). The length of the CDR3 is 15 residues. This CDR3 reads CASSLSRLFNQPQHF. In nucleotides, the CDR3 is TGTGCCAGCAGCTTATCTAGGCTGTTTAATCAGCCCCAGCATTTT.

The rearrangement joins TRBV27 to TRBJ1-2; no reliable D call. In germline, CDR1 is MNHEY, CDR2 SMNVEV (reference sequence). V was shortened by 2 bases and J by 4 bases, with 14 bases between the two germline ends. The CDR3 runs 15 residues. The CDR3 sequence is CASSLRPGGTYGYTF. CDR3 DNA sequence: TGTGCCAGCAGTTTACGACCAGGAGGTACCTATGGCTACACCTTC.